Listed below are T cell receptor beta chains from one sample, sequenced in a study of cytotoxic CD8 clonotypes in ibrutinib-treated CLL. Libraries were prepared by immunoSEQ multiplex PCR; TCRdb keeps only in-frame clonotypes and omits some of them. The sample shows over 100,000 clones, 50% to 65% of them seen only once. The input for sequencing was PBMCs, taken after 24 months of ibrutinib treatment. Source of these receptors: a human donor with chronic lymphocytic leukemia. Both conserved end residues are part of each CDR3. Each record gives: D gene, J gene, V gene, clone size, CDR3 DNA, CDR3 protein. D genes are given only for firm matches. Size is stated for part of the rows, as once, few or many counts, or as a class when the clone is expanded.

>NA|TRBJ2-3|TRBV27|once
TGTGCCAGCAGAGTCACAGATACGCAGTATTTT
CASRVTDTQYF
>NA|TRBJ1-5|TRBV2|NA
TGTGCCAGCAGTCCGGATAGCAATCAGCCCCAGCATTTT
CASSPDSNQPQHF
>TRBD1|TRBJ2-7|TRBV28|NA
TGTGCCAGCAGCTCTATCGGACAGGGTAGTATCTACGAGCAGTACTTC
CASSSIGQGSIYEQYF
>NA|TRBJ1-5|TRBV6-6|NA
TGTGCCAGCAGCCTGAGCGGGCAGGGACGGCAGCCCCAGCATTTT
CASSLSGQGRQPQHF
>NA|TRBJ2-3|TRBV7-8|NA
TGTGCCAGCAGCTTACGTGATTGGGAGTCCAAGGATACGCAGTATTTT
CASSLRDWESKDTQYF
>TRBD1|TRBJ1-1|TRBV29-1|NA
TGCAGCGTTGGGGACAGCAACACTGAAGCTTTCTTT
CSVGDSNTEAFF
>NA|TRBJ2-7|TRBV30|NA
TGTGCCTGGACCTTCACAGGGAGAGAGTCCTACGAGCAGTACTTC
CAWTFTGRESYEQYF
>TRBD1|TRBJ1-6|TRBV7-2|NA
TGTGCCAGCAGCTCACCGGGGGGGGACAGGCGTGCACCCCTCCACTTT
CASSSPGGDRRAPLHF
>NA|TRBJ2-7|TRBV21-1|NA
TGTGCCAGCAGCAAGCCGGCAGGTTTTAACTACGAGCAGTACTTC
CASSKPAGFNYEQYF
>NA|TRBJ1-1|TRBV11-2|NA
TGTGCCAGCAGCTTAATGGGTGAAGCTTTCTTT
CASSLMGEAFF
>NA|TRBJ1-4|TRBV30|NA
TGTGCCTGGAGTATGTCAGCGCTTACTAATGAAAAACTGTTTTTT
CAWSMSALTNEKLFF
>NA|TRBJ1-2|TRBV6-5|NA
TGTGCCAGCAGTTACGGGGCTGGCTACACCTTC
CASSYGAGYTF
>NA|TRBJ1-2|TRBV5-6|NA
TGTGCCAGCAGACCCGGGAAAAGAGCCCCAGCCCCATATGGCTACACCTTC
CASRPGKRAPAPYGYTF
>TRBD1|TRBJ2-7|TRBV4-2|NA
TGTGCCAGCAGCCAAGATCTGACAGGGGGGATTTACGAGCAGTACTTC
CASSQDLTGGIYEQYF
>NA|TRBJ1-1|TRBV13|NA
TGTGCCAGCAGCCCAGGAGTCAGGAACACTGAAGCTTTCTTT
CASSPGVRNTEAFF
>TRBD2|TRBJ2-5|TRBV29-1|NA
TGCATCGGGACTAGCGATGAGACCCAGTACTTC
CIGTSDETQYF
>TRBD1|TRBJ1-1|TRBV10-3|once
TGTGCCATCAGTGCAGGGGGGGCTGAAGCTTTCTTT
CAISAGGAEAFF